This T cell receptor (beta chain) was obtained from a study of blood T cell repertoires in COVID-19. Across the whole study: Acute-phase and convalescent COVID-19 samples originated in the United States, Italy and Spain. In each case, the material was cDNA or gDNA derived from T cells, B-cell-depleted T cells, or PBMCs.

This clone was picked up a small number of times. Germline V gene lookup returns CDR1 WNHNN and CDR2 SYGVQD (reference sequence). The CDR3 extends over 14 amino acids. The V segment lost 7 bases and the J segment 3 bases; nucleotides outside the gene matches: 5. Repertoires were generated with immunoSEQ multiplex PCR, while TCRdb's copy carries only in-frame clones and drops some. The sample contains about 250,000 clones, over 75% of which appear only once. Source material: peripheral blood. The TCR comes from a man aged 45 to 65 with COVID-19, enrolled during active disease. The chain combines TRBV10-1 with TRBJ2-2; the match to TRBD2 covers 7 bases. The chain's CDR3 is CASKRGSDTGELFF. The CDR3 nucleotides read TGCGCCAGCAAGCGGGGCTCGGACACCGGGGAGCTGTTTTTT.